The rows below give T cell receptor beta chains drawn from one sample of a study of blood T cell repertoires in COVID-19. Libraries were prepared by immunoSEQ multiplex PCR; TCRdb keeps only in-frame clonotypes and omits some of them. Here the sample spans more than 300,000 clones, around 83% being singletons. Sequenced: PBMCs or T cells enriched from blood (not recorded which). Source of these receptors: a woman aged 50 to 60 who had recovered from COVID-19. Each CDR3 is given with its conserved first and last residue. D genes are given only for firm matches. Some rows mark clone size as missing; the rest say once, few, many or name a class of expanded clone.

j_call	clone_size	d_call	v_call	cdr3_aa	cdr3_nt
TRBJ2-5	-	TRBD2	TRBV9	CASSVVSGGETQYF	TGTGCCAGCAGCGTAGTTAGCGGGGGAGAGACCCAGTACTTC
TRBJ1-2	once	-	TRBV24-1	CATSDLLVAPSYGYTF	TGTGCCACCAGTGATTTGCTTGTGGCCCCTTCCTATGGCTACACCTTC
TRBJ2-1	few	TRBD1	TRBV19	CASSISGTGAANEQFF	TGTGCCAGTAGTATCTCCGGGACAGGGGCCGCCAATGAGCAGTTCTTC
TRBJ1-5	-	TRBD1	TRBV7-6	CASSLGQGGQPQHF	TGTGCCAGCAGCTTAGGACAGGGCGGTCAGCCCCAGCATTTT
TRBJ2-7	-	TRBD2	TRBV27	CASSLAGPMYEQYF	TGTGCCAGCAGCTTAGCGGGACCCATGTACGAGCAGTACTTC
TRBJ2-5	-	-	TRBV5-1	CASSGVPGIPKETQYF	TGCGCCAGCAGCGGGGTACCAGGGATCCCGAAAGAGACCCAGTACTTC
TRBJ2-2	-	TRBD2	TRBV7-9	CASRVGTSGTGELFF	TGTGCCAGCAGAGTGGGGACTAGCGGGACCGGGGAGCTGTTTTTT
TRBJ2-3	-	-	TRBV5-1	CASSLGAGDTQYF	TGCGCCAGCAGCTTGGGAGCGGGAGATACGCAGTATTTT
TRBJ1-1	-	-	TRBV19	CASSSRTLMNTEAFF	TGTGCCAGTAGTTCGCGTACTTTAATGAACACTGAAGCTTTCTTT
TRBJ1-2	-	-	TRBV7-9	CASSRGEDGYTF	TGTGCCAGCAGCCGGGGGGAGGATGGCTACACCTTC
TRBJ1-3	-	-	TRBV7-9	CASRAWGRVGNTIYF	TGTGCCAGCAGGGCGTGGGGCCGAGTTGGAAACACCATATATTTT